Below, one T cell receptor (beta chain) is given with its context. Repertoires were generated with immunoSEQ multiplex PCR, while TCRdb's copy carries only in-frame clones and drops some. This table holds some 170,000 clones, about 89% found once. This sample was included in a study of cytomegalovirus exposure and HLA in healthy donors. The donors were part of the validation cohort, which consisted of under 150 subjects and was separate from the first cohort of around 620 subjects. The ends lost 0 bases at V and 11 bases at J; junction bases unmatched: 9. Germline CDR1 and CDR2: SGHAT and FQNNGV. This CDR3 is 15 amino acids long.

Sequencing input: PBMCs. The chain has TRBV11-2 and TRBJ2-4, with 8 nucleotides matching TRBD2. This receptor was taken from a man between 18 and 29 years old in good health and CMV-seropositive. The CDR3 reads CASSLDRLAGLVQYF. CDR3 sequence (DNA): TGTGCCAGCAGCTTAGATCGTCTAGCGGGTCTGGTTCAGTACTTC.